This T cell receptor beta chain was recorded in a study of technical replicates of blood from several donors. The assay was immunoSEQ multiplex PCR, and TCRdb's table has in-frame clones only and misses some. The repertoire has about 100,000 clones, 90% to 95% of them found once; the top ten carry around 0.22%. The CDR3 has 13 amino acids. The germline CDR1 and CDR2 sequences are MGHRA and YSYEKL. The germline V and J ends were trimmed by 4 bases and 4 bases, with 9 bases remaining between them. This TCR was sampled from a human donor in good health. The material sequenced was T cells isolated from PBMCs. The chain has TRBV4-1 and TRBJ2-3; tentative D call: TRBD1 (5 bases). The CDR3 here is CASSRTGPDTQYF. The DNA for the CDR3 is TGCGCCAGCAGCCGAACAGGTCCAGATACGCAGTATTTT.